One and the same sample provided the 26 T cell receptor beta chains below, sequenced in a study of shared clonotypes between healthy human individuals. Clones were sequenced by immunoSEQ multiplex PCR, and TCRdb holds only the in-frame ones, with some missing. The sample lists a few million clones; 85% to 95% were seen once. Sequencing input: naive CD4+ T cells sorted from blood. The subset denotes: CD45RA+ positively selected. All receptors derive from a man aged 18 to 30 in good health.

This clone has only one observation. The chain uses TRBV2 and TRBJ1-2; 7 bases fit TRBD1. Germline lookup yields CDR1 SNHLY and CDR2 FYNNEI. CDR3 size: 14 residues. V was clipped by 4 bases and J by 7 bases; unmatched bases: 9. CDR3 protein: CASSVEGAQGGYTF. In DNA, the CDR3 is TGTGCCAGCAGTGTAGAGGGGGCGCAGGGTGGCTACACCTTC.

Points on this clone: Other nucleotide sequences in the sample specify the same CDR3. This sequence joins TRBV6-1 and TRBJ1-5, with TRBD1 matching over 8 bases. There are 14 residues in the CDR3. Germline V gene sequence: CDR1 MNHNS, CDR2 SASEGT. V trimming: 1 base; J trimming: 4 bases; junction bases outside the gene matches: 0. DNA for the CDR3: TGTGCCAGCAGTGAAGGGACAGGGAATCAGCCCCAGCATTTT. Translating it yields CASSEGTGNQPQHF.

The chain employs TRBV2 and TRBJ1-3; maybe TRBD1 (6 bases). V dropped 2 bases and J dropped 4 bases, with 12 bases sitting between them. The germline V gene encodes CDR1 SNHLY and CDR2 FYNNEI. This CDR3 contains 15 residues. CDR3 residues: CASSEQQGSGNTIYF. CDR3 coding DNA: TGTGCCAGCAGTGAACAACAGGGTTCCGGAAACACCATATATTTT.

CDR3 region: CASSERGLTAPNTEAFF. The DNA of the CDR3 is TGTGCCAGCAGTGAGAGGGGTCTGACAGCCCCGAACACTGAAGCTTTCTTT. V gene TRBV6-1 combines with J gene TRBJ1-1; tentatively, D is TRBD1 (5 bases). The CDR3 extends over 17 amino acids. V lost 3 bases and J 1 base, leaving 18 bases between the germline ends. Germline V gene data show CDR1 as MNHNS and CDR2 as SASEGT.

The genes are TRBV7-9 and TRBJ1-1; 7 bases agree with TRBD1. CDR1 is SEHNR, CDR2 FQNEAQ, per germline (reference sequence). V gave up 0 bases and J gave up 6 bases; unmatched junction bases: 7. The CDR3 spans 15 residues. CDR3 nucleotides: TGTGCCAGCAGCTTAGCTGTGACAGGGCGGGCTGAAGCTTTCTTT. This encodes CASSLAVTGRAEAFF.

This clone was recorded once. J is TRBJ2-3 and V is TRBV4-3; TRBD2 is a possible D gene (5 bases). Deletions cut 1 base from V and 4 bases from J, with 9 bases between. The CDR3 is 14 residues long. CDR1 LGHNA and CDR2 YSLEER come from the germline V gene. For the CDR3, the DNA is TGCGCCAGCAGCCAAGGGGTGCGGGCAGATACGCAGTATTTT. It specifies CASSQGVRADTQYF.

Here the CDR3 reads CAWGQVNTEAFF. The CDR3 DNA sequence: TGTGCCTGGGGCCAAGTGAACACTGAAGCTTTCTTT. This chain connects TRBV30 to TRBJ1-1; D remains ambiguous. Trimming left V 5 bases short and J 0 bases short, with 7 bases between. This CDR3 has 12 amino acids. From germline, CDR1 is GTSNPN and CDR2 SVGIG (reference sequence). Full variable domain (rest looked up from reference TRBV30 and TRBJ1-1): SQTIHQWPATLVQPVGSPLSLECTVEGTSNPNLYWYRQAAGRGLQLLFYSVGIGQISSEVPQNLSASRPQDRQFILSSKKLLLSDSGFYLCAWGQVNTEAFFGQGTRLTVV.

Regarding this clone: Different DNA sequences within this sample yield the same CDR3. The CDR3 sequence is CAWSVGGDTQYF. The CDR3 DNA is TGTGCCTGGAGTGTGGGGGGAGATACGCAGTATTTT. The chain joins TRBV30 to TRBJ2-3, with TRBD2 as a possible D gene (6 bases). The V gene's germline CDR1 is GTSNPN and CDR2 SVGIG (reference sequence). There are 12 residues in the CDR3. Trimming removed 0 bases from V and 5 bases from J, with 6 bases in between. Full variable domain (outside the CDR3, taken from reference TRBV30 and TRBJ2-3): SQTIHQWPATLVQPVGSPLSLECTVEGTSNPNLYWYRQAAGRGLQLLFYSVGIGQISSEVPQNLSASRPQDRQFILSSKKLLLSDSGFYLCAWSVGGDTQYFGPGTRLTVL.

This rearrangement joins TRBV5-1 to TRBJ2-1; D gene uncertain. From germline, CDR1 is SGHRS and CDR2 YFSETQ. The V end was cut by 4 bases, the J end by 7 bases, with 12 bases between. The CDR3 sequence is 13 residues long. CDR3: CASSPVLANEQFF. The DNA of the CDR3 is TGCGCCAGCAGCCCGGTCCTGGCGAATGAGCAGTTCTTC.

V usage is TRBV18 and J usage is TRBJ2-1, with D possibly TRBD2 on 6 matching bases. V was shortened by 6 bases and J by 10 bases, with 19 bases between the two germline ends. The CDR3 runs 14 residues. Germline lookup yields CDR1 KGHSH and CDR2 LQKENI. The CDR3 region is CASSPRAPGEEQFF. CDR3 nucleotide sequence: TGTGCCAGCTCCCCCAGGGCGCCGGGGGAGGAGCAGTTCTTC.

V and J are TRBV10-3 and TRBJ1-5; D is ambiguous. The V end lost 3 bases, the J end lost 6 bases, and 9 bases lay between the germline ends. The length of the CDR3 is 13 residues. In germline, CDR1 is ENHRY, CDR2 SYGVKD. Here the CDR3 DNA reads TGTGCCATCAGTGAAGGTGGGATTCAGCCCCAGCATTTT. It specifies CAISEGGIQPQHF.

J is TRBJ1-1 and V is TRBV5-1; D gene uncertain. This CDR3 comprises 15 residues. Trimming removed 2 bases from V and 0 bases from J, with 11 bases in between. Germline V CDR1 and CDR2: SGHRS, YFSETQ. The CDR3 DNA follows: TGCGCCAGCAGCTTCGCACGCGACCTGAACACTGAAGCTTTCTTT. This gives the protein CASSFARDLNTEAFF.

The chain couples TRBV10-2 to TRBJ2-3; D not certain. V was pared by 0 bases and J by 10 bases, with 11 bases between. In germline, CDR1 is WSHSY, CDR2 SAAADI. CDR3 length equals 13 residues. CDR3 sequence: CASSESWGSAQYF. The CDR3 DNA follows: TGCGCCAGCAGTGAGTCGTGGGGTTCTGCGCAGTATTTT.

This rearrangement joins TRBV6-4 to TRBJ1-1; D is perhaps TRBD1 (5 bases). From germline, CDR1 is MRHNA and CDR2 SNTAGT. V was clipped by 3 bases and J by 4 bases, with 9 bases between them. The CDR3 runs 13 residues. In nucleotides, the CDR3 is TGTGCCAGCAGTGAAGGGGAGAGCACTGAAGCTTTCTTT. It translates to CASSEGESTEAFF.

A few counts support this clone. V gene TRBV2 combines with J gene TRBJ2-6; D is uncertain. Trimming took off 1 base at V and 0 bases at J, with 4 bases between the two ends. The germline gives CDR1 SNHLY, CDR2 FYNNEI. The CDR3 is 15 residues long. In DNA form, the CDR3 reads TGTGCCAGCAGTGAAGATTTCTCTGGGGCCAACGTCCTGACTTTC. Protein: CASSEDFSGANVLTF.

The chain couples TRBV2 to TRBJ1-3; D gene ambiguous. The V and J ends lost 5 bases and 0 bases respectively, with 11 bases between them. CDR1 and CDR2 from the germline V gene are SNHLY and FYNNEI. The CDR3 has 15 residues. CDR3 sequence reads: CASSLDGFSGNTIYF. The CDR3 bases are TGTGCCAGCAGTCTGGACGGGTTCTCTGGAAACACCATATATTTT.

This rearrangement joins TRBV25-1 to TRBJ2-1; 11 bases map to TRBD2. From germline, CDR1 is MGHDK and CDR2 SYGVNS. This CDR3 contains 13 residues. V gave up 6 bases and J gave up 5 bases; unmatched junction bases: 0. CDR3 sequence: CASRTSGNNEQFF. Written as DNA, the CDR3 is TGTGCCAGCAGGACTAGCGGGAACAATGAGCAGTTCTTC.

The genes are TRBV30 and TRBJ2-2; D could derive from TRBD1 or TRBD2 (5 bases each). The CDR3 extends over 14 amino acids. The germline V and J ends were trimmed by 4 bases and 5 bases, with 14 bases remaining between them. The germline gives CDR1 GTSNPN, CDR2 SVGIG (reference sequence). The CDR3 protein is CAWNTGRGTGELFF. The CDR3 coding sequence is TGTGCCTGGAACACAGGCAGAGGGACCGGGGAGCTGTTTTTT. Together with reference TRBV30 and TRBJ2-2, the CDR3 gives the full variable domain: SQTIHQWPATLVQPVGSPLSLECTVEGTSNPNLYWYRQAAGRGLQLLFYSVGIGQISSEVPQNLSASRPQDRQFILSSKKLLLSDSGFYLCAWNTGRGTGELFFGEGSRLTVL.

The chain is built from TRBV7-8 and TRBJ1-5; D gene ambiguous. Between the trimmed V and J ends, which lost 4 bases and 1 base, there was a span of 11 bases. Germline CDR1 and CDR2: SGHVS and FQNEAQ. The CDR3 is 15 amino acids. CDR3 nucleotide sequence: TGTGCCAGCAGCTGGTCTTTCGGGAGCAATCAGCCCCAGCATTTT. It translates to CASSWSFGSNQPQHF. Complete variable domain (other parts from reference TRBV7-8 and TRBJ1-5): GAGVSQSPRYKVAKRGQDVALRCDPISGHVSLFWYQQALGQGPEFLTYFQNEAQLDKSGLPSDRFFAERPEGSVSTLKIQRTQQEDSAVYLCASSWSFGSNQPQHFGDGTRLSIL.

This chain connects TRBV7-9 to TRBJ1-1; TRBD1 is a possible D gene (5 bases). CDR1 and CDR2 from the germline V gene are SEHNR and FQNEAQ (reference sequence). V gave up 2 bases and J gave up 4 bases, with 11 bases separating them. The CDR3 spans 14 residues. CDR3 coding DNA: TGTGCCAGCAGCTTAAGGGATGGGGGCACTGAAGCTTTCTTT. As protein: CASSLRDGGTEAFF.

Details on this clone: Distinct nucleotide sequences in the sample also encode this CDR3. The chain joins TRBV11-3 to TRBJ2-3; D is possibly TRBD1 or TRBD2 (5 bases each). V lost 5 bases and J 2 bases, leaving 11 bases between the germline ends. Germline V gene data show CDR1 as SGHNT and CDR2 as YENEEA. This CDR3 has 14 amino acids. CDR3 region: CASSLGDLTDTQYF. The CDR3 nucleotides are TGTGCCAGCAGCCTGGGGGATCTCACAGATACGCAGTATTTT.

This chain uses TRBV6-5 with TRBJ1-6; no clear D gene. V lost 9 bases and J lost 0, with 12 bases in between. The CDR3 extends over 15 amino acids. Germline V lookup: CDR1 MNHEY, CDR2 SVGAGI. CDR3 protein: CARSSQSSYNSPLHF. The CDR3 DNA is TGTGCCAGATCCAGTCAGAGCTCCTATAATTCACCCCTCCACTTT.

V gene TRBV7-2 combines with J gene TRBJ2-3; TRBD2 matches 9 bases. CDR1 SGHTA and CDR2 FQGNSA come from the germline V gene. The CDR3 is made up of 16 amino acids. Unmatched junction bases numbered 6, after V lost 5 bases and J lost 0 bases. This chain's CDR3 is CASSPSSGVSTDTQYF. CDR3 bases: TGTGCCAGCAGCCCGTCTAGCGGGGTAAGCACAGATACGCAGTATTTT.

Note on this clone: This CDR3 is also generated by other DNA sequences in the sample. This chain connects TRBV30 to TRBJ2-7; TRBD2 might be the D (5 bases). The V end lost 0 bases, the J end lost 1 base, and 7 bases lay between the germline ends. The CDR3 is 13 residues long. CDR1 and CDR2 (germline): GTSNPN, SVGIG (reference sequence). CDR3 region: CAWSVGNSYEQYF. The CDR3 DNA sequence: TGTGCCTGGAGTGTCGGGAATTCCTACGAGCAGTACTTC.

The chain combines TRBV18 with TRBJ2-3; D is perhaps TRBD1 (5 bases). This CDR3 has 16 amino acids. Looked up from germline, CDR1 is KGHSH and CDR2 is LQKENI. V lost 2 bases and J lost 9, with 21 bases in between. CDR3 nucleotide sequence: TGTGCCAGCTCACCAGTAGGGGCTGGCTCTGGGTGGACGCAGTATTTT. This encodes CASSPVGAGSGWTQYF.

This clone was counted only a few times. The same CDR3 can be traced to other DNA sequences in this sample. The V and J genes are TRBV2 and TRBJ1-5, with a tentative D call TRBD1 (5 bases). V lost 8 bases, J lost 4 bases, and 9 bases lay in between. Germline CDR1 reads SNHLY; CDR2 reads FYNNEI. CDR3 length: 12 amino acids. The CDR3 is CASSGGNQPQHF. CDR3 DNA: TGTGCCAGCTCGGGGGGGAATCAGCCCCAGCATTTT.